One sample yielded the 12 T cell receptor beta chains listed below, sequenced in a study of blood T cell repertoires in COVID-19. The method was immunoSEQ multiplex PCR; TCRdb's version includes in-frame clones alone and lacks a portion of them. The sample records some 140,000 clones, about 80% being singletons. Sequencing was carried out using peripheral blood. These receptors came from a woman aged 55-69 years with acute or convalescent COVID-19.

The V and J genes are TRBV25-1 and TRBJ2-7, with a tentative D call TRBD2 (5 bases). Germline CDR1 reads MGHDK; CDR2 reads SYGVNS. The CDR3 extends over 13 amino acids. V was clipped by 4 bases and J by 8 bases, with 15 bases between them. The CDR3 region has the DNA TGTGCCAGCAGTGCCCCGGGGAATCGACAGCAGTACTTC. Its translation is CASSAPGNRQQYF.

The chain is built from TRBV11-2 and TRBJ1-1, with D perhaps matching TRBD1 (5 bases). This CDR3 has 13 amino acids. The germline V gene encodes CDR1 SGHAT and CDR2 FQNNGV. V was pared by 8 bases and J by 4 bases, with 14 bases between. The CDR3 DNA sequence: TGTGCCAGCTTAGAATGGGGGGGCACTGAAGCTTTCTTT. Protein: CASLEWGGTEAFF. Full variable domain (outside the CDR3, taken from reference TRBV11-2 and TRBJ1-1): EAGVAQSPRYKIIEKRQSVAFWCNPISGHATLYWYQQILGQGPKLLIQFQNNGVVDDSQLPKDRFSAERLKGVDSTLKIQPAKLEDSAVYLCASLEWGGTEAFFGQGTRLTVV.

The chain recombines TRBV28 with TRBJ1-2; D call uncertain. CDR3 length: 16 amino acids. The V gene lost 3 bases and the J gene lost 4 bases, with 18 bases spanning the gap. Looked up from germline, CDR1 is MDHEN and CDR2 is SYDVKM. CDR3 sequence: CASSLRTAAIGYGYTF. CDR3 in DNA: TGTGCCAGCAGTTTGAGGACTGCCGCCATAGGCTATGGCTACACCTTC.

The rearrangement joins TRBV28 to TRBJ1-5; no clear D gene. The CDR3 runs to 14 residues. V was cut by 4 bases and J by 6 bases, with 13 bases left in between. Germline lookup yields CDR1 MDHEN and CDR2 SYDVKM. The CDR3: CASSSASGSQPQHF. The CDR3, as DNA: TGTGCCAGCAGTTCCGCGAGTGGTTCTCAGCCCCAGCATTTT.

This chain joins TRBV10-3 and TRBJ1-1; D remains ambiguous. The CDR3 covers 18 residues. V gave up 2 bases and J gave up 0 bases, with 19 bases separating them. Germline CDR1 and CDR2: ENHRY and SYGVKD. Here the CDR3 reads CAISEHRLQTTLNTEAFF. The CDR3 DNA reads as TGTGCCATCAGTGAGCACCGACTTCAAACAACCCTGAACACTGAAGCTTTCTTT.

V gene TRBV19 combines with J gene TRBJ2-7; TRBD1 might be the D (6 bases). Trimming stripped 6 bases from V and 5 bases from J, with 17 bases between. CDR3 length: 14 residues. CDR1 LNHDA and CDR2 SQIVND come from the germline V gene (reference sequence). CDR3 coding DNA: TGTGCCAGTAGGGGGGCCAGGGGTATGGACGAGCAGTACTTC. It codes for CASRGARGMDEQYF. Based on the CDR3 plus reference TRBV19 and TRBJ2-7, the full variable domain is DGGITQSPKYLFRKEGQNVTLSCEQNLNHDAMYWYRQDPGQGLRLIYYSQIVNDFQKGDIAEGYSVSREKKESFPLTVTSAQKNPTAFYLCASRGARGMDEQYFGPGTRLTVT.

The chain joins TRBV4-1 to TRBJ2-2; possibly TRBD2 for D (7 bases). The CDR3 extends over 17 amino acids. The V end lost 3 bases, the J end lost 3 bases, and 17 bases lay between the germline ends. Germline V CDR1 and CDR2: MGHRA, YSYEKL. CDR3 DNA sequence: TGCGCCAGCAGCCACCTTCAGGGAGGGGGAGACACCGGGGAGCTGTTTTTT. This translates into CASSHLQGGGDTGELFF.

The rearrangement joins TRBV28 to TRBJ1-2, with D possibly matching TRBD1 (5 bases). This CDR3 has 16 residues. Trimming removed 3 bases at V and 2 bases at J, with 16 bases between. Germline V CDR1 and CDR2: MDHEN, SYDVKM. The CDR3 loop reads CASSFRASELNYGYTF. CDR3 coding DNA: TGTGCCAGCAGTTTCAGGGCCTCAGAACTAAACTATGGCTACACCTTC.

V usage is TRBV19 and J usage is TRBJ1-5; 8 nucleotides align to TRBD1. J was trimmed by 6 bases and V by 6 bases; bases with no gene match: 16. Per germline, CDR1 LNHDA and CDR2 SQIVND (reference sequence). The length of the CDR3 is 17 residues. CDR3 amino acids: CASRLWAGQERGQPQHF. As DNA, the CDR3 is TGTGCCAGTAGACTTTGGGCGGGACAGGAAAGGGGTCAGCCCCAGCATTTT.

This clone came up many times. The chain has TRBV11-2 and TRBJ1-4; perhaps TRBD1 as D (5 bases). The germline CDR1 and CDR2 sequences are SGHAT and FQNNGV. Trimming shortened V by 7 bases and J by 8 bases, and 14 bases separated the two germline ends. CDR3 length: 13 residues. CDR3 DNA sequence: TGTGCCAGCACGTTAAATAGGGGCGAAAAACTGTTTTTT. The encoded protein is CASTLNRGEKLFF.

The chain uses TRBV21-1 and TRBJ2-7; no DNA check was done on the table's D call, TRBD1. TRBV21-1 is a known pseudogene. The CDR3 totals 14 residues. In nucleotides, the CDR3 is TGTGCCAGCAGCAAAGCTGGGCTACGCTACGAGCAGTACGTC. Residues: CASSKAGLRYEQYV.

The rearrangement uses TRBV7-2 and TRBJ2-2, with 7 nucleotides matching TRBD2. Germline V gene data show CDR1 as SGHTA and CDR2 as FQGNSA. With 4 bases clipped from V and 2 bases from J, the junction kept 7 bases outside the gene matches. This CDR3 is built from 16 residues. CDR3 sequence (DNA): TGTGCCAGCAGCTCTCAGCGGGGAGTCAACACCGGGGAGCTGTTTTTT. Translating gives CASSSQRGVNTGELFF.